A selection of T cell receptor beta chains follows, all from one sample in a study of T cells in Graves' hyperthyroidism and ophthalmopathy. TCRdb fed the multiplex PCR reads into MiXCR, producing one record per CDR3 protein. The data hold roughly 710,000 distinct CDR3 sequences, with roughly a third observed a single time. Sequencing input: blood. The receptors here all came from a woman aged 35 to 49 with Graves' hyperthyroidism. Each CDR3 is given with its conserved first and last residue. A D gene is named only where the DNA matches it firmly. A clone size is listed for some rows: how often the clone was seen (once, few, many), or a class if it is expanded.

V gene	clone size	D gene	J gene	CDR3 protein	CDR3 DNA
TRBV7-9	.	TRBD1	TRBJ2-7	CASSRTGTGNNEQYF	TGTGCCAGCAGCCGAACCGGGACAGGGAACAATGAGCAGTACTTC
TRBV7-2	few	.	TRBJ1-3	CASSFGSHSGNTIYF	TGTGCCAGCAGCTTCGGCTCCCACTCTGGAAACACCATATATTTT
TRBV9	.	.	TRBJ1-3	CASSVEGTGSDTIYF	TGTGCCAGCAGCGTAGAGGGGACGGGGAGTGACACCATATATTTT
TRBV24-1	.	TRBD1	TRBJ2-2	CATSDPLDRDTGELFF	TGTGCCACCAGTGACCCGCTGGACAGGGACACCGGGGAGCTGTTTTTT
TRBV6-6	.	TRBD2	TRBJ2-2	CARTSGSGWGELFF	TGTGCCAGGACTAGCGGGAGTGGTTGGGGGGAGCTGTTTTTT
TRBV7-9	many	.	TRBJ1-1	CASSYGGGDTEAFF	TGTGCCAGCAGCTACGGAGGAGGGGACACTGAAGCTTTCTTT
TRBV7-2	few	.	TRBJ2-2	CASSLSGSTGELFF	TGTGCCAGCAGCCTTAGCGGTAGCACCGGGGAGCTGTTTTTT
TRBV11-3	few	.	TRBJ1-2	CASSPGAATNYGYTF	TGTGCCAGCAGCCCCGGGGCAGCTACTAACTATGGCTACACCTTC
TRBV7-3	.	.	TRBJ2-7	CASSFQTSYEHYF	TGTGCCAGCAGCTTCCAGACCTCCTACGAGCATTACTTC
TRBV12-3/TRBV12-4	few	.	TRBJ2-7	CASSMTEVSSYEQYF	TGTGCCAGCAGCATGACAGAAGTAAGCTCCTACGAGCAGTACTTC
TRBV2	.	.	TRBJ2-3	CADHRDVIDTQYF	TGTGCCGATCACCGGGACGTAATAGATACGCAGTATTTT
TRBV12-3/TRBV12-4	few	.	TRBJ2-5	CASSYPALGLDQETQYF	TGTGCCAGCAGTTACCCCGCCCTGGGACTGGACCAAGAGACCCAGTACTTC
TRBV6-5	many	TRBD1	TRBJ1-2	CASSERKNRGYDGYTF	TGTGCCAGCAGTGAACGAAAGAACAGGGGGTACGATGGCTACACCTTC
TRBV10-2	once	.	TRBJ1-1	CASSESTWATEAFF	TGCGCCAGCAGTGAGTCGACGTGGGCCACTGAAGCTTTCTTT
TRBV7-2	.	TRBD1	TRBJ1-1	CASSLEGQGETEAFF	TGTGCCAGCAGCTTAGAAGGACAGGGTGAGACTGAAGCTTTCTTT
TRBV12-3/TRBV12-4	few	.	TRBJ1-5	CASSPQVHQPQHF	TGTGCCAGCAGCCCCCAGGTTCATCAGCCCCAGCATTTT
TRBV4-3	.	.	TRBJ2-7	CASSPEPRGGGQYF	TGCGCCAGCAGCCCAGAGCCCCGGGGCGGAGGGCAGTACTTC
TRBV15	.	.	TRBJ1-2	CATSSPLGWSYGYTF	TGTGCCACCAGCAGCCCACTAGGGTGGAGCTATGGCTACACCTTC
TRBV20-1	.	.	TRBJ2-7	CSARSLGNFPYEQYF	TGCAGTGCTAGGTCCCTGGGGAATTTTCCGTACGAGCAGTACTTC
TRBV19	many	TRBD2	TRBJ2-7	CASKGSGSIYEQYF	TGTGCCAGTAAGGGAAGCGGGAGCATCTACGAGCAGTACTTC
TRBV5-8	.	.	TRBJ2-2	CASSLVAGFGGELFF	TGTGCCAGCAGCTTAGTGGCGGGGTTCGGCGGGGAGCTGTTTTTT
TRBV10-3	many	TRBD2	TRBJ2-7	CAIRQAGDSYEQYF	TGTGCCATCAGACAAGCGGGGGATTCCTACGAGCAGTACTTC
TRBV19	few	TRBD1	TRBJ1-1	CASSKGQGTLGTEAFF	TGTGCCAGTAGTAAAGGACAGGGGACCCTGGGCACTGAAGCTTTCTTT